This note documents a single T cell receptor (beta chain) sequence. The antigen remains undetermined. The data originate from a study of cytomegalovirus exposure and HLA in healthy donors. 60 Vbeta and 13 Jbeta primers were used in PCR. Sequencing was performed with immunoSEQ multiplex PCR; in TCRdb, only in-frame clones are kept and a portion is missing. The sample lists roughly 130,000 clones; roughly 70% were seen once. Broader study findings: Associated with cytomegalovirus, according to the listing, were 170 or so TCR beta chains.

Germline V gives CDR1 MDHEN, CDR2 SYDVKM. The CDR3 is made up of 14 amino acids. V was clipped by 7 bases and J by 2 bases; unmatched bases: 8. This receptor was identified in a middle-aged woman in good health and CMV-seropositive. The chain combines TRBV28 with TRBJ2-7; 7 bases match TRBD2. The sequencing input was PBMCs. The DNA of the CDR3 is TGTGCCAGCACTCTGGGGAGGGGCCCCTACGAGCAGTACTTC. This encodes CASTLGRGPYEQYF. Together with reference TRBV28 and TRBJ2-7, the CDR3 gives the full variable domain: DVKVTQSSRYLVKRTGEKVFLECVQDMDHENMFWYRQDPGLGLRLIYFSYDVKMKEKGDIPEGYSVSREKKERFSLILESASTNQTSMYLCASTLGRGPYEQYFGPGTRLTVT.